Presented here are 10 T cell receptor beta chains from one specimen sequenced in a study of molecular identifiers for immune sequencing clone quantification. TCRdb used MiXCR to reprocess the PCR reads, holding one entry per CDR3 protein. The sample records more than 450,000 distinct CDR3 sequences, roughly 23% being singletons. Sequencing was carried out using naive CD8+ T cells from blood, with Jurkat cell RNA spiked in. The subset is: FACS-sorted CD8+CD4-CCR7+CD45RA+ naive T cells. These receptors all come from a human donor in good health. Some libraries in this study had Jurkat cell RNA spiked in.

This clonotype was seen more than once but under ten times. The chain links TRBV9 to TRBJ1-3, with D possibly being TRBD1 (6 bases). The CDR3 loop spans 16 amino acids. Trimming shortened V by 4 bases and J by 0 bases, and 14 bases separated the two germline ends. Germline V gene lookup returns CDR1 SGDLS and CDR2 YYNGEE. The CDR3 DNA is TGTGCCAGCAGCCCACATAACAGGGACTCTGGAAACACCATATATTTT. It specifies CASSPHNRDSGNTIYF.

In its sample, this clonotype was seen many times. The genes are TRBV6-5 and TRBJ1-1; TRBD1 might be the D (6 bases). Germline V gene lookup returns CDR1 MNHEY and CDR2 SVGAGI. The V end was cut by 6 bases, the J end by 1 base, with 12 bases between. The CDR3 is 14 residues long. The CDR3 nucleotides read TGTGCCAGCAGCAGAAAGGACAGGAACACTGAAGCTTTCTTT. Protein: CASSRKDRNTEAFF.

The chain joins TRBV27 to TRBJ2-7; 10 nucleotides match TRBD1. In germline, CDR1 is MNHEY, CDR2 SMNVEV (reference sequence). J gave up 6 bases and V 7 bases, and 6 bases lay outside the gene matches. This CDR3 has 13 amino acids. CDR3 amino acids: CASNGQGELEQYF. The CDR3 DNA reads TGTGCCAGCAACGGACAGGGGGAACTCGAGCAGTACTTC.

This clonotype was picked up many times. The gene calls are TRBV5-1 and TRBJ1-1, with D uncertain. The CDR3 extends over 16 amino acids. V shed 0 bases and J shed 0 bases, with 12 bases lying between them. Germline loops: CDR1 SGHRS, CDR2 YFSETQ. CDR3 sequence: CASSLAGISLNTEAFF. CDR3 sequence (DNA): TGCGCCAGCAGCTTGGCCGGAATCAGCCTGAACACTGAAGCTTTCTTT.

Ten or more counts support this clonotype. V is TRBV14 and J is TRBJ2-4; D ambiguous. This CDR3 contains 11 residues. Germline V gene lookup returns CDR1 SGHDN and CDR2 FVKESK. Trimming took 3 bases from V and 6 from J, leaving 3 bases between them. The CDR3 coding sequence is TGTGCCAGCAGCCACGGAAACATTCAGTACTTC. This sequence encodes CASSHGNIQYF.

Note on this clonotype: Possible read error: a much larger clone is one base away. This chain uses TRBV21-1 with TRBJ1-1; the D call in the table, TRBD1, was not verified against the DNA. TRBV21-1 counts as a pseudogene. The CDR3 consists of 17 residues. The CDR3 DNA reads as TGTGCCAGCAGCAAAAGGAAGGGGCACAAATTGAACACTGAAGCTTTCTTT. Protein product: CASSKRKGHKLNTEAFF.

For this clonotype: This may be a read error, as it is one base from a much larger clone. The chain carries TRBV27 and TRBJ2-7, with D maybe TRBD2 (7 bases). The germline CDR1 and CDR2 sequences are MNHEY and SMNVEV (reference sequence). This CDR3 contains 15 residues. CDR3 bases: TGTGCCAGCAGTTTAAGCACAGGGAGGGACCACGAGCGGTACTTC. Its protein is CASSLSTGRDHERYF.

This clonotype has a count of ten or more. The V gene is TRBV2, the J gene TRBJ1-2; 7 bases map to TRBD1. CDR1 and CDR2 from the germline V gene are SNHLY and FYNNEI. The ends lost 2 bases at V and 2 bases at J; junction bases unmatched: 5. The CDR3 totals 15 residues. The CDR3 sequence: CASSELGQTNYGYTF. For the CDR3, the DNA is TGTGCCAGCAGTGAATTGGGACAGACGAACTATGGCTACACCTTC.

With regard to this clonotype: It is likely a read error, because the conserved phenylalanine at the end of the CDR3 is missing. The rearrangement joins TRBV19 to TRBJ1-5, with D perhaps matching TRBD1 (5 bases). Trimming left V 1 base short and J 7 bases short, with 14 bases between. CDR3 length equals 15 residues. Germline CDR1 LNHDA, CDR2 SQIVND (reference sequence). This chain's CDR3 is CASSIGTRGTQPQHL. The CDR3 coding sequence is TGTGCCAGTAGTATAGGCACACGGGGGACCCAGCCCCAGCATCTT.

At least ten counts were recorded for this clonotype. V usage is TRBV7-8 and J usage is TRBJ2-5; 10 bases match TRBD2. Germline CDR1 reads SGHVS; CDR2 reads FQNEAQ. This CDR3 spans 16 amino acids. V was pared by 1 base and J by 5 bases, with 7 bases of the junction left unmatched. CDR3 protein: CASSLESSGGPETQYF. DNA of the CDR3: TGTGCCAGCAGCTTAGAATCTAGCGGGGGCCCGGAGACCCAGTACTTC.